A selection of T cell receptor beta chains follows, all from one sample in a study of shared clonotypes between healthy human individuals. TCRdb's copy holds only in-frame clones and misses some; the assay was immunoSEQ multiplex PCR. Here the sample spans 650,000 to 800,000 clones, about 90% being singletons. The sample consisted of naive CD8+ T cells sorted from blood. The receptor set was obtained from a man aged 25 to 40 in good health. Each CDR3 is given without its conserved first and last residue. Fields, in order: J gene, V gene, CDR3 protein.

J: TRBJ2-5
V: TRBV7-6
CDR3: ASSLVSKETQY

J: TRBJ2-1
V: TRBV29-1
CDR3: SVEPATSETYNEQF

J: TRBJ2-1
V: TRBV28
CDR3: ASSLRGDEQF

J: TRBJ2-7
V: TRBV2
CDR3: ASNQGAGEQY

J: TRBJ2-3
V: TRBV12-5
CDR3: ASGPGVGGGTEDTQY

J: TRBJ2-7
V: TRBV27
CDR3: ATQQGYEQY

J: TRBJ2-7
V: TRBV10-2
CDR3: ASSVGYEQY

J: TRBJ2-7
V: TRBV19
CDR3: ASRARAGSSYEQY

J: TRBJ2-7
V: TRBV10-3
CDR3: AISRDAAGSYEQY

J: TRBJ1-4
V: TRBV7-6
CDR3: ASSLDRSRANEKLF

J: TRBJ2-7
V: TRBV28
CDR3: ASGLAGSYEQY

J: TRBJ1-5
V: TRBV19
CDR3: ASSIVGDQPQH

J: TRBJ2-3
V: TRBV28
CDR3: ASTSGRAKEPNDAVMVADTQY

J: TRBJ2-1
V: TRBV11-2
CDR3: ASSPELGTTSYNEQF

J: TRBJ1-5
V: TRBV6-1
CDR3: ASTHRYSNQPQH

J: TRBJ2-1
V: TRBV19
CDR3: ASSMSGPSYNEQF

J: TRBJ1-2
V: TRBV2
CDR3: ASRGTPGGYGYT

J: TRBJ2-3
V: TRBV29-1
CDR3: SVEDPQTDTQY

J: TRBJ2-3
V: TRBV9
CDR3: ASSPPGLAGGADTQY

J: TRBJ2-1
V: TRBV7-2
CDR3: ASSPHSGLDNEQF

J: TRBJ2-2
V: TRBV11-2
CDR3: ASSLDFLDLAGSGELF

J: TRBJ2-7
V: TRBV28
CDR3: ASSRRDGTGRRHEQY

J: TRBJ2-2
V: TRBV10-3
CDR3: AISKGLAGANTGELF

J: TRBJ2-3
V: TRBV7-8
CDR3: ASSLVSGAGDTQY

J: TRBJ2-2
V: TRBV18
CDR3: ASSTPRRQGDPNTGELF

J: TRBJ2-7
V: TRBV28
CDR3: ASSLAGGTEQY

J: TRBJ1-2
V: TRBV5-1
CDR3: ASSADRPYGYT

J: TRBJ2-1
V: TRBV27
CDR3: ASSLWGQGAIEQF

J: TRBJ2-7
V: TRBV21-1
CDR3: ASSKGGTGADEQY

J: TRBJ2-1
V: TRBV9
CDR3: ASSAILYNEQF

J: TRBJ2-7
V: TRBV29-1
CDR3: SVEGVGGRYEQY

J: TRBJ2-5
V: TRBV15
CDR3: ATSSSRESMAQY

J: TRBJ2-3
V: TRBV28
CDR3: ASSYLQGPRSTDTQY

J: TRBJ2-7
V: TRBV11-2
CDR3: ASSLSWLVSIDEQY

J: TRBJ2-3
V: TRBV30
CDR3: AWSVLGVTDTQY

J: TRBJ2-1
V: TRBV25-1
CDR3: ASSERRGNEQF

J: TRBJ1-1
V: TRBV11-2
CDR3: ASSGMNTEAF

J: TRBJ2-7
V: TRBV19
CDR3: ASSILFRDTTFSGYEQY

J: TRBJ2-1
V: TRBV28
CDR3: ASSSYGTGGGWEQF

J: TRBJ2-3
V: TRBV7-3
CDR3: TSSLKATDTQY

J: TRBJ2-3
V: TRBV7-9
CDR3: ASSLIKGVRNTDTQY

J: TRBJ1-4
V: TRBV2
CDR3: ASSEAGDEGNEKLF

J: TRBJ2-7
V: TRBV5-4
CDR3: ASKQGNEQY

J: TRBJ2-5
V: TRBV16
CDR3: ASSQLAQEETQY

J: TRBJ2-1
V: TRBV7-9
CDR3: ASEGAGERNEQF

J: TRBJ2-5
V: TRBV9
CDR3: ASRGQGKETQY

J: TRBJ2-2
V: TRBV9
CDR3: ASSPRTSGSGFTGELF

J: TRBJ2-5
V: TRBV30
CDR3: AWRMTGGQETQY

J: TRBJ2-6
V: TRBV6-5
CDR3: APGANVLT

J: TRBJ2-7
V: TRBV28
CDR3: ASSVSDEQY

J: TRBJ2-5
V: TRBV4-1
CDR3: ASSQVWSSRVRETQY

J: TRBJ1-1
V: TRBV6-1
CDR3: ASSEAGGGTEAF

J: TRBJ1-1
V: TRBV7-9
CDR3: ASSRPNSDSEAF

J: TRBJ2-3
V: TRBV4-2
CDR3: ASSHYRLAGVGPIPDTQY

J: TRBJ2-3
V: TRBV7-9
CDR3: ASSSPGRATDTQY

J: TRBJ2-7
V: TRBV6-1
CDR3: ASSEALARSGIPYEQY

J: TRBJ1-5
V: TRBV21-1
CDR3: ASSIRRDSNQPQH